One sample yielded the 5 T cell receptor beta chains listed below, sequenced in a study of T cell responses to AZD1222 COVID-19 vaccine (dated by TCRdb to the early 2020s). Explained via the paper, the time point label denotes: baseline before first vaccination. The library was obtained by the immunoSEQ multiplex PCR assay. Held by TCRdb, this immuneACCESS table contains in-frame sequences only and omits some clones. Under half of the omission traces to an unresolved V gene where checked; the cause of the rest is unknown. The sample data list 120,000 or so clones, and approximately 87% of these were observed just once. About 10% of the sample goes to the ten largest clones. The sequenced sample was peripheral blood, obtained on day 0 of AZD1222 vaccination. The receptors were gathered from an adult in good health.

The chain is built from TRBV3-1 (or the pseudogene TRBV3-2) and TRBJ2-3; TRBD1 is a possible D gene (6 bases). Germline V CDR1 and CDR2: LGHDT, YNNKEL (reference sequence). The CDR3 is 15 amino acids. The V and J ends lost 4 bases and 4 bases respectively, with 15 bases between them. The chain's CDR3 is CASSLGQTGPDTQYF. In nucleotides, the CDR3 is TGTGCCAGCAGCCTCGGACAGACAGGACCAGATACGCAGTATTTT.

The CDR3 region is CASSLGGRNTEAFF. For the CDR3, the DNA is TGTGCCAGCAGCTTGGGAGGGAGGAACACTGAAGCTTTCTTT. The chain combines TRBV5-4 with TRBJ1-1; no firm D call. V lost 0 bases to trimming and J lost 1 base, with 7 bases between them. Germline V gives CDR1 SGHNT, CDR2 YYREEE (reference sequence). The CDR3 runs to 14 residues.

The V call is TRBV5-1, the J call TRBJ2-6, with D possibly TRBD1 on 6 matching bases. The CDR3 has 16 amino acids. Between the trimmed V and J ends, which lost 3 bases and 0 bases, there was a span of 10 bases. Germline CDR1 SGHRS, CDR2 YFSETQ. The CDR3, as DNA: TGCGCCAGCAGCTCTGGGGACAACTCTGGGGCCAACGTCCTGACTTTC. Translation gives CASSSGDNSGANVLTF. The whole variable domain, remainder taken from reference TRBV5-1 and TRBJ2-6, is KAGVTQTPRYLIKTRGQQVTLSCSPISGHRSVSWYQQTPGQGLQFLFEYFSETQRNKGNFPGRFSGRQFSNSRSEMNVSTLELGDSALYLCASSSGDNSGANVLTFGAGSRLTVL.

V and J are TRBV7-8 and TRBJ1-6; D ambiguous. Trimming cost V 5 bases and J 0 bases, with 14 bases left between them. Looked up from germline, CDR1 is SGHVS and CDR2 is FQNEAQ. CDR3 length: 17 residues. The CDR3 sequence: CASSPWRAGSYNSPLHF. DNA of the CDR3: TGTGCCAGCAGCCCCTGGAGGGCGGGCTCCTATAATTCACCCCTCCACTTT. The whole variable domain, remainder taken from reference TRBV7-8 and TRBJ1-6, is GAGVSQSPRYKVAKRGQDVALRCDPISGHVSLFWYQQALGQGPEFLTYFQNEAQLDKSGLPSDRFFAERPEGSVSTLKIQRTQQEDSAVYLCASSPWRAGSYNSPLHFGNGTRLTVT.

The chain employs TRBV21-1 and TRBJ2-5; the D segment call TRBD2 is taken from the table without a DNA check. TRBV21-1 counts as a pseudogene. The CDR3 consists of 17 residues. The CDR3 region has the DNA TGTGCCAGCAGCAATGAGTCCCCTTCTAACGAGCAAGAGACCCAGTACTTC. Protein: CASSNESPSNEQETQYF.